These 23 T cell receptor beta chains share one sample of origin, sequenced in a study of graft-versus-host responses after intestinal transplantation. The antigens for these receptors are not known. Produced via immunoSEQ multiplex PCR; TCRdb's table is partial and in-frame only. Of about 120,000 clones in the sample, approximately 90% were seen once. The sample in question was unstimulated CD4+ T cells sorted from spleen or lymph node cells, obtained before intestinal transplant. The receptors were sampled from a human donor who received an intestinal transplant.

The rearrangement links TRBV7-2 to TRBJ2-1; 14 bases agree with TRBD2. There are 16 residues in the CDR3. The J segment lost 5 bases and the V segment lost 4 bases, leaving 4 bases of the junction unmatched. Looked up from germline, CDR1 is SGHTA and CDR2 is FQGNSA. CDR3 DNA: TGTGCCAGCAGCTCGACTAGCGGGGGGGCCCACAATGAGCAGTTCTTC. Its translation: CASSSTSGGAHNEQFF.

Here the CDR3 reads CASSPIRTGGREKLFF. CDR3 DNA: TGCGCCAGCAGCCCAATAAGGACAGGGGGCCGAGAAAAACTGTTTTTT. The V call is TRBV5-1, the J call TRBJ1-4, with 11 bases lining up with TRBD1. Germline V gene lookup returns CDR1 SGHRS and CDR2 YFSETQ. The V gene end was trimmed by 4 bases and the J gene end by 8 bases; junction bases not matched to a gene: 10. CDR3 length equals 16 residues.

This sequence joins TRBV27 and TRBJ2-7; 9 bases align to TRBD1. This CDR3 has 15 amino acids. The germline gives CDR1 MNHEY, CDR2 SMNVEV (reference sequence). V lost 6 bases to trimming and J lost 0 bases; unmatched junction nucleotides: 6. The CDR3 DNA reads as TGTGCCAGCAGGGTTTACAGGGGGCACTCCTACGAGCAGTACTTC. It codes for CASRVYRGHSYEQYF.

The chain is built from TRBV6-5 and TRBJ2-7; 9 bases line up with TRBD1. Looked up from germline, CDR1 is MNHEY and CDR2 is SVGAGI. The V segment lost 4 bases and the J segment 2 bases; nucleotides outside the gene matches: 3. There are 14 residues in the CDR3. As DNA, the CDR3 is TGTGCCAGCAGTTTGGACAGGGGAGCCTACGAGCAGTACTTC. This codes for CASSLDRGAYEQYF.

This clone appeared a few times. The chain uses TRBV6-1 and TRBJ1-2, with D maybe TRBD1 (6 bases). From germline, CDR1 is MNHNS and CDR2 SASEGT. Trimming stripped 4 bases from V and 4 bases from J, with 16 bases between. The CDR3 contains 15 residues. The CDR3 coding sequence is TGTGCCAGCAGTGTCAACAGGGAGAGGAGCTATGGCTACACCTTC. Translating gives CASSVNRERSYGYTF.

This clone was found once. Other nucleotide sequences in the sample specify the same CDR3. The rearrangement links TRBV10-3 to TRBJ1-1; TRBD1 matches 7 bases. J gave up 5 bases and V 2 bases, and 2 bases lay outside the gene matches. This CDR3 has 13 residues. CDR1 and CDR2 (germline): ENHRY, SYGVKD. The CDR3 nucleotides read TGTGCCATCAGTGAGCAGGGGGGTACTGAAGCTTTCTTT. It encodes CAISEQGGTEAFF.

The chain links TRBV18 to TRBJ2-6; D is uncertain. V gave up 6 bases and J gave up 3 bases, with 12 bases separating them. The length of the CDR3 is 15 residues. In germline, CDR1 is KGHSH, CDR2 LQKENI. This CDR3 is CASSERINGANVLTF. Here the CDR3 DNA reads TGTGCCAGCTCCGAGAGGATTAATGGGGCCAACGTCCTGACTTTC.

V usage is TRBV2 and J usage is TRBJ2-3; possible D gene TRBD1, 5 bases. With 8 bases removed from V and 4 bases from J, the gap between germline ends came to 10 bases. This CDR3 has 12 amino acids. CDR1 and CDR2 from the germline V gene are SNHLY and FYNNEI. The DNA of the CDR3 is TGTGCCAGCGGGGCGATCCCAGATACGCAGTATTTT. Protein product: CASGAIPDTQYF.

The V gene is TRBV28, the J gene TRBJ1-4; 9 positions agree with TRBD1. There are 15 residues in the CDR3. Germline CDR1 is MDHEN and CDR2 is SYDVKM. The junction had 5 bases not matched to a gene; V was cut back by 6 bases and J by 3 bases. The CDR3 nucleotides read TGTGCCAGCAGCACACAGGGGGCTGCTAATGAAAAACTGTTTTTT. Translation gives CASSTQGAANEKLFF.

The chain uses TRBV10-1 and TRBJ2-1; no clear D gene. The germline V and J ends were trimmed by 6 bases and 1 base, with 7 bases remaining between them. CDR1 WNHNN and CDR2 SYGVQD come from the germline V gene (reference sequence). The CDR3 consists of 13 residues. The CDR3 coding sequence is TGCGCCAGCAGGGCGGATTCCTACAATGAGCAGTTCTTC. Its protein product is CASRADSYNEQFF.

The J gene is TRBJ2-6, the V gene TRBV7-9; maybe TRBD1 (5 bases). V lost 0 bases and J lost 4, with 7 bases in between. Germline V CDR1 and CDR2: SEHNR, FQNEAQ (reference sequence). The CDR3 is 15 amino acids. The CDR3 coding sequence is TGTGCCAGCAGCTTAGCGGGGCCAGGGGCCAACGTCCTGACTTTC. It codes for CASSLAGPGANVLTF.

The rearrangement links TRBV11-2 to TRBJ2-5, with a possible D match to TRBD2 (5 bases). Per the germline V gene, CDR1 is SGHAT and CDR2 is FQNNGV. The CDR3 runs 14 residues. The V and J ends lost 1 base and 5 bases respectively, with 11 bases between them. The CDR3 sequence: CASSLVSPGETQYF. The CDR3 nucleotides read TGTGCCAGCAGCTTAGTATCCCCGGGGGAGACCCAGTACTTC.

V is TRBV29-1 and J is TRBJ2-5; TRBD1 matches 8 bases. This CDR3 contains 14 residues. With 2 bases clipped from V and 11 bases from J, the junction kept 13 bases outside the gene matches. Per the germline V gene, CDR1 is SQVTM and CDR2 is ANQGSEA. CDR3 sequence: CSVEPLQGAREQYF. CDR3 nucleotide sequence: TGCAGCGTTGAACCCCTGCAGGGGGCAAGGGAGCAGTACTTC.

The table lists this clone with a count of one. The CDR3 region has the DNA TGTGCCAGCAGATTGACAGGGAATGAAAAACTGTTTTTT. The encoded protein is CASRLTGNEKLFF. This chain links TRBV6-1 with TRBJ1-4; 7 nucleotides line up with TRBD1. Per the germline V gene, CDR1 is MNHNS and CDR2 is SASEGT. The CDR3 totals 13 residues. V was clipped by 6 bases and J by 5 bases; unmatched bases: 3.

V and J are TRBV19 and TRBJ1-4; tentatively, D is TRBD1 (6 bases). Trimming removed 3 bases at V and 5 bases at J, with 13 bases between. Germline CDR1 reads LNHDA; CDR2 reads SQIVND (reference sequence). The CDR3 contains 15 residues. The CDR3 DNA reads TGTGCCAGTAGTATTGGTCGGACAGAAAATGAAAAACTGTTTTTT. Its translation: CASSIGRTENEKLFF.

The V and J genes are TRBV19 and TRBJ2-5; 7 nucleotides agree with TRBD1. Germline assignment: CDR1 LNHDA and CDR2 SQIVND (reference sequence). V dropped 7 bases and J dropped 5; count of bases not matched to a gene: 7. The CDR3 totals 13 residues. The CDR3 DNA reads as TGTGCCAGTAACTTCAGGGGGTGGGAGACCCAGTACTTC. It is translated as CASNFRGWETQYF.

The gene calls are TRBV10-3 and TRBJ2-7; no reliable D call. V was clipped by 0 bases and J by 2 bases, with 8 bases between them. The CDR3 extends over 14 amino acids. In germline, CDR1 is ENHRY, CDR2 SYGVKD. The CDR3 protein is CAISESAGTYEQYF. The CDR3 DNA is TGTGCCATCAGTGAGTCGGCAGGAACCTACGAGCAGTACTTC.

The V call is TRBV5-1, the J call TRBJ1-6; D unclear. The ends were cut back, 4 bases at V and 7 bases at J, with 12 bases in the middle. Per the germline V gene, CDR1 is SGHRS and CDR2 is YFSETQ. CDR3 length equals 14 residues. CDR3 sequence reads: CASSLTSRNSPLHF. In DNA, the CDR3 is TGCGCCAGCAGCCTCACCTCTAGAAATTCACCCCTCCACTTT.

Only a few counts were recorded for this clone. V is TRBV29-1 and J is TRBJ1-3, with a tentative D call TRBD1 (5 bases). This CDR3 spans 13 amino acids. V was pared by 4 bases and J by 0 bases, with 7 bases between. Germline assignment: CDR1 SQVTM and CDR2 ANQGSEA. The CDR3 DNA reads TGCAGCGTTGCGGGGGGCTCTGGAAACACCATATATTTT. Its translation: CSVAGGSGNTIYF.

As DNA, the CDR3 is TGTGCCAGCAGCCCGGGACAGGCTAGCAATCAGCCCCAGCATTTT. Its protein product is CASSPGQASNQPQHF. The rearrangement joins TRBV7-9 to TRBJ1-5, with 8 positions matching TRBD1. The CDR3 has 15 residues. Germline CDR1 reads SEHNR; CDR2 reads FQNEAQ (reference sequence). V lost 5 bases and J lost 0; bases outside the gene matches: 3. Complete variable domain (other parts from reference TRBV7-9 and TRBJ1-5): DTGVSQNPRHKITKRGQNVTFRCDPISEHNRLYWYRQTLGQGPEFLTYFQNEAQLEKSRLLSDRFSAERPKGSFSTLEIQRTEQGDSAMYLCASSPGQASNQPQHFGDGTRLSIL.

The chain carries TRBV30 and TRBJ1-1; tentative D call: TRBD1 (5 bases). CDR1 GTSNPN and CDR2 SVGIG come from the germline V gene (reference sequence). The CDR3 contains 14 residues. Trimming left V 3 bases short and J 8 bases short, with 19 bases between. The CDR3 DNA follows: TGTGCCTGGAGGGGGGAGGGTTTTGAGGCAGAAGCTTTCTTT. Residues: CAWRGEGFEAEAFF.

The CDR3 region has the DNA TGCGCCAGCAGCCAAGATGGGACAAACTATTCACCCCTCCACTTT. Translated: CASSQDGTNYSPLHF. This chain connects TRBV4-3 to TRBJ1-6; maybe TRBD1 (6 bases). Trimming took 0 bases from V and 8 from J, leaving 11 bases between them. The CDR3 is 15 amino acids. CDR1 LGHNA and CDR2 YSLEER come from the germline V gene.

The V call is TRBV5-1, the J call TRBJ2-1, with TRBD2 matching over 11 bases. The germline CDR1 and CDR2 sequences are SGHRS and YFSETQ. The trim removed 0 bases at V and 5 bases at J, leaving 7 bases unmatched. The CDR3 has 17 residues. The DNA of the CDR3 is TGCGCCAGCAGCTTGGGGATTCTAGCGGGAGGAAACAATGAGCAGTTCTTC. Protein sequence: CASSLGILAGGNNEQFF.